The 12 T cell receptor beta chains presented below share a single source sample, sequenced in a study of a mutant IDH1 vaccine in newly diagnosed glioma. As for time point: week 11, during vaccination. Mutant IDH1 20-mer peptide, at 300 ug, made up each vaccine dose, with topical imiquimod. Clones were read by immunoSEQ multiplex PCR, and TCRdb kept only the in-frame ones, dropping some. The table shows around 30,000 clones, with about 90% occurring only once. These receptors' targets are unknown. Sample: PBMCs, taken from a glioma patient whose treatment included an IDH1 peptide vaccine. All receptors come from a man aged 18 to 29 with glioma.

V gene TRBV5-4 combines with J gene TRBJ2-7, with 11 bases matching TRBD2. The CDR3 consists of 15 residues. Germline CDR1 is SGHNT and CDR2 is YYREEE (reference sequence). V lost 2 bases, J lost 7 bases, and 8 bases stayed unmatched. The DNA of the CDR3 is TGTGCCAGCAGCTTTACTAGCGGGAGCTTAGGAGAGCAGTACTTC. Encoded protein: CASSFTSGSLGEQYF.

The CDR3 DNA sequence: TGTGCCTGGAGGCAGACTAGCGGATCCTACAATGAGCAGTTCTTC. It codes for CAWRQTSGSYNEQFF. The chain uses TRBV30 and TRBJ2-1, with TRBD2 identical over 9 bases. The CDR3 sequence is 15 residues long. V shed 3 bases and J 1 base; nucleotides not matched to a gene: 4. CDR1 is GTSNPN, CDR2 SVGIG, per germline (reference sequence).

Concerning this clone itself: Germline and junction disagree at one end, which may indicate a read error. This sequence joins TRBV6-1 and TRBJ1-6, with a possible D match to TRBD1 (5 bases). CDR3 length: 17 residues. Germline V gene lookup returns CDR1 MNHNS and CDR2 SASEGT. CDR3 DNA: TGTGCCAGCAGCGAAGACAGCGGGGGCTCCTATAATTCACCCCTCCACTTT. As protein: CASSEDSGGSYNSPLHF.

The V call is TRBV2, the J call TRBJ2-7; D not certain. V gave up 6 bases and J gave up 7 bases, with 13 bases separating them. This CDR3 comprises 12 residues. Looked up from germline, CDR1 is SNHLY and CDR2 is FYNNEI. CDR3 nucleotides: TGTGCCAGCAGCCCCGTGCAGACAGAGCAGTACTTC. This gives the protein CASSPVQTEQYF.

This clone appeared a single time. The V gene is TRBV10-2, the J gene TRBJ1-4; D gene unclear. From germline, CDR1 is WSHSY and CDR2 SAAADI. The ends were cut back, 6 bases at V and 16 bases at J, with 18 bases in the middle. There are 12 residues in the CDR3. Here the CDR3 DNA reads TGCGCCAGCAGGGGTGCACACAGAGAGGAGTTTTTT. It yields the protein CASRGAHREEFF.

The J gene is TRBJ2-2, the V gene TRBV7-2; either TRBD1 or TRBD2 may supply D (6 bases each). There are 17 residues in the CDR3. V was pared by 0 bases and J by 7 bases, with 18 bases between. Germline CDR1 reads SGHTA; CDR2 reads FQGNSA. The CDR3 nucleotides read TGTGCCAGCAGCTTAGCGATCGGCCCCAGGGGAGGCGGGGAGCTGTTTTTT. It translates to CASSLAIGPRGGGELFF.

The chain recombines TRBV14 with TRBJ1-2; D not resolved. The germline gives CDR1 SGHDN, CDR2 FVKESK. The germline V and J ends were trimmed by 1 base and 1 base, with 7 bases remaining between them. This CDR3 spans 14 amino acids. CDR3 DNA sequence: TGTGCCAGCAGCCAAGGGCGTATTAACTATGGCTACACCTTC. It translates to CASSQGRINYGYTF.

The chain carries TRBV27 and TRBJ1-2; D is uncertain. Trimming left V 2 bases short and J 2 bases short, with 6 bases between. The CDR3 has 13 residues. Germline V CDR1 and CDR2: MNHEY, SMNVEV (reference sequence). The CDR3 loop is CASSLGQNYGYTF. In DNA, the CDR3 is TGTGCCAGCAGTTTAGGTCAGAACTATGGCTACACCTTC.

This chain connects TRBV7-9 to TRBJ1-1; the D gene is possibly TRBD1 (6 bases). Deletions cut 5 bases from V and 1 base from J, with 20 bases between. In germline, CDR1 is SEHNR, CDR2 FQNEAQ (reference sequence). There are 17 residues in the CDR3. The CDR3 DNA reads TGTGCCAGCAGCCCCCTGGGGGGGCAAGGTTGGAACACTGAAGCTTTCTTT. Its translation is CASSPLGGQGWNTEAFF.

V is TRBV30 and J is TRBJ1-2; D unresolved. Germline V gene data show CDR1 as GTSNPN and CDR2 as SVGIG (reference sequence). Trimming took 4 bases from V and 6 from J, leaving 9 bases between them. The CDR3 sequence is 11 residues long. The CDR3 DNA sequence: TGTGCCTGGACGGGGTTCCATGGCTACACCTTC. Translation gives CAWTGFHGYTF.

The chain is built from TRBV1 and TRBJ2-7; the table gives TRBD2 as D, unverified against the DNA. TRBV1 is a pseudogene segment. The CDR3 consists of 12 residues. The CDR3 sequence: CTTRAVRYEQYF. The CDR3 nucleotides are TGCACCACTCGTGCGGTTCGCTACGAGCAGTACTTC.

V gene TRBV4-3 combines with J gene TRBJ2-3; 8 bases fit TRBD2. In germline, CDR1 is LGHNA, CDR2 YSLEER. With V trimmed by 0 bases and J by 0 bases, 5 bases remained unmatched. CDR3 size: 17 residues. The CDR3 loop is CASSQDLTSGSTDTQYF. CDR3 nucleotide sequence: TGCGCCAGCAGCCAAGATCTAACTAGCGGTAGCACAGATACGCAGTATTTT.